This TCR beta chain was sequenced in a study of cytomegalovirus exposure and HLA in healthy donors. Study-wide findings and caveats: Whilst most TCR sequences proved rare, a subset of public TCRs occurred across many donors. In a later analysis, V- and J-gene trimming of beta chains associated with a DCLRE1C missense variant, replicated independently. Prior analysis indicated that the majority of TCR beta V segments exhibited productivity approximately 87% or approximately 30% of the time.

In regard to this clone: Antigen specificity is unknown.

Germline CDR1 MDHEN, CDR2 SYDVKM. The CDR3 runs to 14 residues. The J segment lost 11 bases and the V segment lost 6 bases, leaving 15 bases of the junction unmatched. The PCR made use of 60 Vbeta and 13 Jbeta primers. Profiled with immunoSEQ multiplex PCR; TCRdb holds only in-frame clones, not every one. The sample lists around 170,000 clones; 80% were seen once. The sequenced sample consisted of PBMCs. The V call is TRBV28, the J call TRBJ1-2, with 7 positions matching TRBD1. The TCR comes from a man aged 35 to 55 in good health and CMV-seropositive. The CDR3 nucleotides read TGTGCCAGCAGCCCCAACGACGACAGGGCGGGTTACACCTTC. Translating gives CASSPNDDRAGYTF.